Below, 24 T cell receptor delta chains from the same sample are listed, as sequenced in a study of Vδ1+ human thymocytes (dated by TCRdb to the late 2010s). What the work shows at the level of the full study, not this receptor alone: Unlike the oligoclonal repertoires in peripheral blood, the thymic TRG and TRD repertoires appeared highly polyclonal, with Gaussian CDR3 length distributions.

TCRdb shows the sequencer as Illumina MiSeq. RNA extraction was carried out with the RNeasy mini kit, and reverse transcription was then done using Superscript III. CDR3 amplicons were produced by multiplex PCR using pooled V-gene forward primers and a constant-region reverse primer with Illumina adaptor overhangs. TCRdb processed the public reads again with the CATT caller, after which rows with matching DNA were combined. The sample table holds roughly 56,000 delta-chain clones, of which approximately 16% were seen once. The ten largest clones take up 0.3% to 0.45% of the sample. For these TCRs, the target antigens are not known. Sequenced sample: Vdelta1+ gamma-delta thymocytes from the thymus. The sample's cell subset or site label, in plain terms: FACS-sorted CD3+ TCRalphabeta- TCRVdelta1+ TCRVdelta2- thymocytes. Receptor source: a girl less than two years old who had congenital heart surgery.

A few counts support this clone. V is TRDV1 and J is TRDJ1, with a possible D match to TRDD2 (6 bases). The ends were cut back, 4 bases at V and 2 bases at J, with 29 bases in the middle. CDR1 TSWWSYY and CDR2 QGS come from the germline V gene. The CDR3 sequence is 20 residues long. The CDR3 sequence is CALGGLPNPSGTCWTDKLIF. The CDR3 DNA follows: TGTGCTCTTGGGGGCCTTCCCAACCCTTCCGGAACTTGTTGGACCGATAAACTCATCTTT.

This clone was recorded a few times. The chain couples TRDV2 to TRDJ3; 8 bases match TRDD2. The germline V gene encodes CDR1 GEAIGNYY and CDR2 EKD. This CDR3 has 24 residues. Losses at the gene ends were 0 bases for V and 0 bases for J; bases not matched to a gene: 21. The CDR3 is CACDTGGLPTVGSMCSWDTRQMFF. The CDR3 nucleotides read TGTGCCTGTGACACCGGAGGACTTCCTACGGTTGGGAGTATGTGCTCCTGGGACACCCGACAGATGTTTTTC.

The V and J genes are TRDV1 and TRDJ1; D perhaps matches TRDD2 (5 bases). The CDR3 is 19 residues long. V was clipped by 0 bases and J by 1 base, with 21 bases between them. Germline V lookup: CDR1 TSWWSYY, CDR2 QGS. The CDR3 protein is CALGELSFKASGGTDKLIF. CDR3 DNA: TGTGCTCTTGGGGAACTTTCCTTCAAGGCTTCGGGAGGCACCGATAAACTCATCTTT.

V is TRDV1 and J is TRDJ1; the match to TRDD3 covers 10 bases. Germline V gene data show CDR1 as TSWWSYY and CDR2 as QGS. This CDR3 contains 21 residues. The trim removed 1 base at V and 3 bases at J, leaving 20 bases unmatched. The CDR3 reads CALGEPRLFRRTGGSPDKLIF. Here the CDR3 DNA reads TGTGCTCTTGGGGAACCCCGCCTGTTCCGGCGTACTGGGGGATCCCCCGATAAACTCATCTTT.

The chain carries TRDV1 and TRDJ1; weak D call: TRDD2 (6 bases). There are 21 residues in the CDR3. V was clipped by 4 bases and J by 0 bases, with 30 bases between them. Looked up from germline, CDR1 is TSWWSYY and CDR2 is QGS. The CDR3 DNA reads TGTGCTCTTGGGGTGCCGACCGTTCCTATTTCCCAATTGACGTACACCGATAAACTCATCTTT. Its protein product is CALGVPTVPISQLTYTDKLIF.

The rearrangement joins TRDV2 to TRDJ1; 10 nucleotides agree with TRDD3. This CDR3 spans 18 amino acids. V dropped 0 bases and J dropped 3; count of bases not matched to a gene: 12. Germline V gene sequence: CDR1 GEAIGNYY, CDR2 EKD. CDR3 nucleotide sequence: TGTGCCTGTGACACCCCGACTACGAGCTGGGGGATATCCGATAAACTCATCTTT. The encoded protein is CACDTPTTSWGISDKLIF.

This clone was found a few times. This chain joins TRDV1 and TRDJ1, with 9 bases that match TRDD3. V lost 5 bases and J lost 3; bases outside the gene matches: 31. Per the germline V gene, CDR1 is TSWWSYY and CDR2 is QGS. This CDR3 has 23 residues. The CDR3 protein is CALGPPTPGGIHPTRRTPDKLIF. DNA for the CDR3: TGTGCTCTTGGGCCCCCCACTCCAGGGGGGATACACCCTACGAGGAGGACACCCGATAAACTCATCTTT.

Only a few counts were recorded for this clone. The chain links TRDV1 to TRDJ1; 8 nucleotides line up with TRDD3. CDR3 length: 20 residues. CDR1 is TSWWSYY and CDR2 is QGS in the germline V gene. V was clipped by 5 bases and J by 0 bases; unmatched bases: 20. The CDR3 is CALGTQGLGPLGAYTDKLIF. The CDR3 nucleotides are TGTGCTCTTGGGACCCAAGGCCTAGGTCCACTGGGGGCTTACACCGATAAACTCATCTTT.

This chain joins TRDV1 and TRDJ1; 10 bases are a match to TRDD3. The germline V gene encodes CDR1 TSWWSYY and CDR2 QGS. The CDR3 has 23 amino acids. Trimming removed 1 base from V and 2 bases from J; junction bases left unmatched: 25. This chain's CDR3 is CALGEPNPYEFGGYWSGTDKLIF. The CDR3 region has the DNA TGTGCTCTTGGGGAACCAAATCCCTACGAGTTTGGGGGATACTGGAGTGGAACCGATAAACTCATCTTT.

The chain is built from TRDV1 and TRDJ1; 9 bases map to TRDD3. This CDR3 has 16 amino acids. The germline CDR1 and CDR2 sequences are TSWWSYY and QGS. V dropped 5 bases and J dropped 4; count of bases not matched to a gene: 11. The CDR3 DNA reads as TGTGCTCTTGGGACTCTGGTGGGGGATAATAACGATAAACTCATCTTT. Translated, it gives CALGTLVGDNNDKLIF.

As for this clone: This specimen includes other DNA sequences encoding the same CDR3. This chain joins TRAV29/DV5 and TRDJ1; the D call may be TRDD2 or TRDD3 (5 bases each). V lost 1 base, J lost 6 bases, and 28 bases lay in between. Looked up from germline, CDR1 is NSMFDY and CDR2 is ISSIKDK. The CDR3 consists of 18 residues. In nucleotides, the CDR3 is TGTGCAGCAAGCACTCCTAAGAAGGGGACTTGCCTTAGCTATAAACTCATCTTT. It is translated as CAASTPKKGTCLSYKLIF.

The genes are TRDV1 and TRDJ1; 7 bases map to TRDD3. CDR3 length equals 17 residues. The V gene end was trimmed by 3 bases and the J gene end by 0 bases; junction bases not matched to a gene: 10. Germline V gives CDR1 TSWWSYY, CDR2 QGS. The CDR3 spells CALGDQTYLGDTDKLIF. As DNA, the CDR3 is TGTGCTCTTGGGGATCAAACCTATCTGGGGGACACCGATAAACTCATCTTT.

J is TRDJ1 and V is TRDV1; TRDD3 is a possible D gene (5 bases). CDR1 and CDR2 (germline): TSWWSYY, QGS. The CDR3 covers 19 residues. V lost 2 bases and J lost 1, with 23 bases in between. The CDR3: CALGEYPWGHPLGTDKLIF. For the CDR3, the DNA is TGTGCTCTTGGGGAATACCCTTGGGGCCACCCCCTTGGCACCGATAAACTCATCTTT.

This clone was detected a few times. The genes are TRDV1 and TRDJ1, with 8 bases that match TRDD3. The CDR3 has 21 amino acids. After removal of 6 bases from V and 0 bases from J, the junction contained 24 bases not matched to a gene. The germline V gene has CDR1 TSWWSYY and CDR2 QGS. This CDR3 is CALGSVLAGGITGLYTDKLIF. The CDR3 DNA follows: TGTGCTCTTGGATCCGTGCTGGCCGGGGGGATAACGGGCCTTTACACCGATAAACTCATCTTT.

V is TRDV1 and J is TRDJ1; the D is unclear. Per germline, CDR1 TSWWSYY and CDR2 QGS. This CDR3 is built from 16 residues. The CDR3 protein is CAIGLTRNSYTDKLIF. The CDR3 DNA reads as TGTGCCATCGGGCTTACGAGGAACTCTTACACCGATAAACTCATCTTT.

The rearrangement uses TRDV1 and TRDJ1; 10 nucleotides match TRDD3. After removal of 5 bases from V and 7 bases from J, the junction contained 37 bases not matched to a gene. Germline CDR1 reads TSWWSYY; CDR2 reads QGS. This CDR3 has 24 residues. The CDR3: CALGYPLREPGDTLLSIWGSKLIF. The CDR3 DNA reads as TGTGCTCTTGGGTACCCGTTGAGGGAGCCGGGGGATACGCTTCTCTCGATTTGGGGGTCTAAACTCATCTTT.

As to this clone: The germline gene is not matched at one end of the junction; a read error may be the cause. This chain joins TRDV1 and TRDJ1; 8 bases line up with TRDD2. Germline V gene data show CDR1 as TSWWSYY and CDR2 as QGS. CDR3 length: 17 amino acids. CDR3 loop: CALGEIFLPSSRHKLIF. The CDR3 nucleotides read TGCGCTCTTGGGGAAATCTTCCTACCGTCCAGCCGTCATAAACTCATCTTT.

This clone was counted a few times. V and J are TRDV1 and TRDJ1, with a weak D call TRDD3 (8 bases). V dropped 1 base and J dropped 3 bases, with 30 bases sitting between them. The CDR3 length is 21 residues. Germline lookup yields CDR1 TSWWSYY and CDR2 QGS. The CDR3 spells CALGEPSFLRTGGHQADKLIF. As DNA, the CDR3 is TGTGCTCTTGGGGAACCATCCTTCCTGCGTACTGGGGGCCACCAGGCCGATAAACTCATCTTT.

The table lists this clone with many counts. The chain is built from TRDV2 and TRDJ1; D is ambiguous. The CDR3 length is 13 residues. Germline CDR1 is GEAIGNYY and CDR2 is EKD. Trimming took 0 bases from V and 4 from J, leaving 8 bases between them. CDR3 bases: TGTGCCTGTGACACCCATGACAGCGATAAACTCATCTTT. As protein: CACDTHDSDKLIF.

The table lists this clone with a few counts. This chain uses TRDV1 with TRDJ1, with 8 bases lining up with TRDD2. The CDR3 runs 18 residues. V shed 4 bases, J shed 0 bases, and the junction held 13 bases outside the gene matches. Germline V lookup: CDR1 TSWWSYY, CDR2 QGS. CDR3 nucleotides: TGTGCTCTTGGGGGCCGCTTCCTACGTCTGGGATACACCGATAAACTCATCTTT. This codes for CALGGRFLRLGYTDKLIF.

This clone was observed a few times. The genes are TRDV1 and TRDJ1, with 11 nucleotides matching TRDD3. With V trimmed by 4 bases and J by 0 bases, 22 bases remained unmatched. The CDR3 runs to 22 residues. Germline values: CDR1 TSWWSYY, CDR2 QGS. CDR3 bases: TGTGCTCTTGGGGCAAGAGGGCTGGGGGATACACCTATAAAAATTGACACCGATAAACTCATCTTT. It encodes CALGARGLGDTPIKIDTDKLIF.

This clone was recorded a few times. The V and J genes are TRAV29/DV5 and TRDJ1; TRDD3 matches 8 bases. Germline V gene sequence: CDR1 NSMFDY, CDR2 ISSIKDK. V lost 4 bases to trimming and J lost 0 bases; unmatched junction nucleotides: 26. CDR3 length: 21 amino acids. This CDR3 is CAADTTSNWGERVRHTDKLIF. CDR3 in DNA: TGTGCAGCAGACACTACGTCGAACTGGGGGGAACGGGTCCGGCACACCGATAAACTCATCTTT.

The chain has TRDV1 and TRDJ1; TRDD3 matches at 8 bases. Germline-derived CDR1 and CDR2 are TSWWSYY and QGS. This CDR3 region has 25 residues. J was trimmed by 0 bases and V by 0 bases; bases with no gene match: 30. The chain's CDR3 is CALGELGPPSGYWGHGDRYTDKLIF. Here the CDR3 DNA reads TGTGCTCTTGGGGAACTAGGTCCGCCAAGTGGCTACTGGGGGCATGGGGACCGATACACCGATAAACTCATCTTT.

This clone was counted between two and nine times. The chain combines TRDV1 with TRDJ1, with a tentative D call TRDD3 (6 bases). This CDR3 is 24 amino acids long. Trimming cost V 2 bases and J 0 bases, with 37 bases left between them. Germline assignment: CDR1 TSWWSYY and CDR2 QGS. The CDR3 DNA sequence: TGTGCTCTTGGGGAAAGCCCCACCCTCCCAATACGAAACGTGCTGGGGAACTACACCGATAAACTCATCTTT. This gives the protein CALGESPTLPIRNVLGNYTDKLIF.